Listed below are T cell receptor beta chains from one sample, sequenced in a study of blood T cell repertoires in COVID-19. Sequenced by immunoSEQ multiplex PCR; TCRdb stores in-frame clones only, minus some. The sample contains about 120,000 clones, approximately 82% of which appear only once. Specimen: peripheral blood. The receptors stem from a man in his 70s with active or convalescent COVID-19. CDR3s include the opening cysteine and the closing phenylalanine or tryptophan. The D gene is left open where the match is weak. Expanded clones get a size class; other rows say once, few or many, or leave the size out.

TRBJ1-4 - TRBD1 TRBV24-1 CATSDPGGAYEKLFF TGTGCCACCAGTGACCCAGGGGGCGCCTATGAAAAACTGTTTTTT
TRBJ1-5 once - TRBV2 CASMVRFNQPQHF TGTGCCAGCATGGTCAGGTTCAATCAGCCCCAGCATTTT
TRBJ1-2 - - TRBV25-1 CASSDGGVYGYTF TGTGCCAGCAGTGATGGGGGCGTCTATGGCTACACCTTC
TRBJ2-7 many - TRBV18 CASSPGGGDEQYF TGTGCCAGCTCACCAGGAGGCGGGGACGAGCAGTACTTC
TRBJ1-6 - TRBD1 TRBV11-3 CASSQGQNFYNSPLHF TGTGCCAGCAGCCAGGGACAGAACTTTTATAATTCACCCCTCCACTTT
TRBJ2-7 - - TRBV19 CASSFGQGPYEQYF TGTGCCAGTAGTTTCGGGCAGGGGCCCTACGAGCAGTACTTC
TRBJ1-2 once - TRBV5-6 CASSLVTAKGYTF TGTGCCAGCAGCTTGGTTACAGCCAAGGGCTACACCTTC
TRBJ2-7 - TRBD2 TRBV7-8 CASSLTTSGAPVEQYF TGTGCCAGCAGCTTAACCACTAGCGGGGCCCCCGTCGAGCAGTACTTC
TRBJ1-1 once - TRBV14 CASSQQGNTEAFF TGTGCCAGCAGCCAACAGGGGAACACTGAAGCTTTCTTT
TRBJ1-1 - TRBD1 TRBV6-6 CASSYSTGGTEAFF TGTGCCAGCAGTTACTCGACAGGGGGCACTGAAGCTTTCTTT
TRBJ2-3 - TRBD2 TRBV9 CASSPTSGRVTDTQYF TGTGCCAGCAGCCCCACTAGCGGGAGGGTTACAGATACGCAGTATTTT
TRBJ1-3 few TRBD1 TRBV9 CASSPRTGRPISGNTIYF TGTGCCAGCAGCCCCAGGACAGGCCGACCGATCTCTGGAAACACCATATATTTT
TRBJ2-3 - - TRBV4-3 CASSQESVAARTDTQYF TGCGCCAGCAGCCAAGAATCGGTAGCGGCGCGCACAGATACGCAGTATTTT
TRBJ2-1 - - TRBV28 CASSPRTSFYEQFF TGTGCCAGCAGTCCCCGGACAAGTTTCTATGAGCAGTTCTTC
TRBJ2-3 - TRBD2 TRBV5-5 CASSPGLAGALNTDTQYF TGTGCCAGCAGCCCGGGACTAGCGGGAGCTCTGAACACAGATACGCAGTATTTT
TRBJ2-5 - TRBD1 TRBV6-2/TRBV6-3 CASSPDRLETQYF TGTGCCAGCAGTCCGGACAGGTTGGAGACCCAGTACTTC
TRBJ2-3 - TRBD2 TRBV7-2 CASRPSSTSGGAGTQYF TGTGCCAGCAGGCCAAGCTCGACTAGCGGGGGGGCAGGTACGCAGTATTTT
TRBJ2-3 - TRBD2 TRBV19 CASSSGTSGSTDTQYF TGTGCCAGTAGCTCCGGGACTAGCGGAAGCACAGATACGCAGTATTTT
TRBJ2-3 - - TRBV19 CASSIWGSTDTQYF TGTGCCAGTAGTATCTGGGGCAGCACAGATACGCAGTATTTT
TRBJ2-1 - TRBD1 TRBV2 CASSGQGINEQFF TGTGCCAGCAGTGGACAGGGGATCAATGAGCAGTTCTTC
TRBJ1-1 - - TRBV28 CASNSQNTEAFF TGTGCCAGCAATAGCCAGAACACTGAAGCTTTCTTT
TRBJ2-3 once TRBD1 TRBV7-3 CASSPQGARDTQYF TGTGCCAGCAGCCCCCAGGGGGCGAGGGATACGCAGTATTTT
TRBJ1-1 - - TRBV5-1 CASSLAGGGSTEAFF TGCGCCAGCAGCTTGGCCGGGGGAGGGAGCACTGAAGCTTTCTTT
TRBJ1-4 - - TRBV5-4 CASSRSGVDEKLFF TGTGCCAGCAGCCGATCAGGGGTCGATGAAAAACTGTTTTTT
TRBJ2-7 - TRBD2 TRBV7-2 CASSPPGGLSYEQYF TGTGCCAGCAGCCCCCCCGGGGGGTTGTCCTACGAGCAGTACTTC
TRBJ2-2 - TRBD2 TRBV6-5 CASRGLASTGELFF TGTGCCAGCAGGGGACTAGCAAGCACCGGGGAGCTGTTTTTT
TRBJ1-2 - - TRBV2 CASSLQDAYGYTF TGTGCCAGCAGCCTACAGGATGCATATGGCTACACCTTC
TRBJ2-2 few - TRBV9 CASSVASRRTGELFF TGTGCCAGCAGCGTAGCGTCGAGGCGGACCGGGGAGCTGTTTTTT
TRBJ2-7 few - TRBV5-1 CASSRQDPPYEQYF TGCGCCAGCAGCCGACAGGATCCACCCTACGAGCAGTACTTC
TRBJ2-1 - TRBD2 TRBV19 CASSIDGGLAGVVEQFF TGTGCCAGTAGTATAGATGGGGGACTAGCGGGAGTTGTTGAGCAGTTCTTC
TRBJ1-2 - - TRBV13 CASSFPGQHYGYTF TGTGCCAGCAGCTTCCCGGGACAACACTATGGCTACACCTTC
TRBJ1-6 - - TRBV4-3 CASSQDRAGYNSPLHF TGCGCCAGCAGCCAAGACAGGGCCGGTTATAATTCACCCCTCCACTTT
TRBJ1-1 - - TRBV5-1 CASSRTVDTEAFF TGCGCCAGCAGCCGAACAGTTGACACTGAAGCTTTCTTT
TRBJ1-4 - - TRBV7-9 CASSSGDTAEKLFF TGTGCCAGCAGCTCAGGGGATACAGCTGAAAAACTGTTTTTT
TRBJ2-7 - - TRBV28 CASSTFQGTSNYEQYF TGTGCCAGCAGCACCTTTCAAGGGACTTCCAACTACGAGCAGTACTTC
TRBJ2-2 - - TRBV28 CASSRQLANTGELFF TGTGCCAGCAGCAGACAGCTCGCGAACACCGGGGAGCTGTTTTTT
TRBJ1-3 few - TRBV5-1 CASSLAGGASGNTIYF TGCGCCAGCAGCTTGGCCGGGGGGGCTTCTGGAAACACCATATATTTT
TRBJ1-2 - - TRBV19 CASSPTTGLSSYYGYTF TGTGCCAGTAGTCCAACTACAGGGTTAAGTAGCTACTATGGCTACACCTTC
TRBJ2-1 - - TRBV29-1 CSAVTEYNEQFF TGCAGCGCCGTGACAGAGTACAATGAGCAGTTCTTC
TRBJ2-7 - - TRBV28 CASSLGTQTYEQYF TGTGCCAGCAGTTTGGGGACTCAAACCTACGAGCAGTACTTC
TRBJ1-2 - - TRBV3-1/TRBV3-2 CASSQNTINYGYTF TGTGCCAGCAGCCAAAATACTATAAACTATGGCTACACCTTC
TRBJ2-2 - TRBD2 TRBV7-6 CASSLSGTNTGELFF TGTGCCAGCAGCTTGAGCGGGACGAACACCGGGGAGCTGTTTTTT
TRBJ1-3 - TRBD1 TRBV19 CASSPRQGNSGNTIYF TGTGCCAGTAGTCCCAGACAGGGAAACTCTGGAAACACCATATATTTT
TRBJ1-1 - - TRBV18 CASSPLGGDNTEAFF TGTGCCAGCTCACCACTAGGGGGTGACAACACTGAAGCTTTCTTT
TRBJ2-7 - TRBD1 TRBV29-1 CSVASQGAGNEQYF TGCAGCGTTGCCTCCCAGGGGGCGGGAAACGAGCAGTACTTC